This TCR beta chain was documented in a study of blood T cells in healthy people across ages (dated by TCRdb to 2014 to 2015). Concerning the study at large: In model experiments, template switching captured about one uniquely barcoded TCR beta cDNA molecule for every two T cells. Using the same blood draw, the study looked at two additional independent replicas of 1 million unique cDNA reads for two donors, one aged 18 to 30 and the other aged 80 or older. The donors were divided into four age groups: young (average around 15 years), middle-aged (over 35), aged (about 61) and long-lived (82). To avoid experimental bias, donors of different ages were randomly spread across the sequencing lanes. Using deep sequencing normalized with unique cDNA molecular identifiers, the study measured how TCR beta repertoire diversity changes with age.

What the study reported, not specific to this receptor: Estimates of total diversity from one million sequenced T cells were regarded as lower bounds and underestimates. Observed TCR beta diversity per million T cells fell roughly linearly with age, and a significant reduction was already apparent by age around 36. Since profiling was done on bulk unsorted PBMCs, naive and antigen-experienced compartments could not be conclusively compared. Because the CMV infection status of the donors was unknown, age-related changes in expanded clonotypes may potentially have been confounded. Compared with the aged group, the long-lived group had more naive CD4+ T cells, fewer expanded clones and increased TCR diversity, suggesting age selection. There was a strong correlation between observed TCR beta diversity and the percentage of naive T cells measured by flow cytometry.

Library preparation was by 5' RACE. Sequencing was carried out with an Illumina HiSeq 2500. The second PCR ran for about 6 to 11 cycles and used a J-beta primer mix along with a sample-barcoded 5' primer. A template-switch 5' adaptor carrying 12 random nucleotides introduced a unique molecular identifier onto each TCR beta cDNA molecule. At least 2.5 million CDR3-containing paired-end reads were obtained from each sample. The Mint cDNA synthesis kit, primed by a TRBC-specific oligonucleotide, was used to synthesize first-strand cDNA from all RNA. All cDNA was treated with uracil-DNA glycosylase and then went through a first 18-cycle PCR with the universal primers M1SS and BC2_uni_R. The original pipeline was this. Normalization of each sample was performed by random selection of 1 million high-quality reads, each carrying a distinct molecular identifier. Instead of being binned into consensus sequences, reads that shared molecular identifiers were thrown out. CDR3 identification, clonotype clustering and error correction used MiTCR with a Q25 quality threshold and the strictest error-elimination algorithm. A nonparametric unseen species model with Euler transformation was used to estimate lower-bound total TCR beta diversity. Starting from the raw public reads, TCRdb applied fastp trimming at Q25, assembled clones with MiXCR and retained in-frame beta chains. Rows are unified per CDR3 protein, each entry keeping the most common DNA and genes. The V and J calls were not made by the authors but by TCRdb's processing. The sample yields under 1,000,000 distinct CDR3 sequences; about 42% were counted once. Roughly 18% of the sample comes from the top ten.

The V and J ends are trimmed by 5 bases and 8 bases, leaving 12 bases between them. CDR1 MDHEN and CDR2 SYDVKM were looked up in the germline V gene. The CDR3 has 13 amino acids, counting the end cysteine and phenylalanine. The read is trimmed to its CDR3 DNA, 39 bases read in frame from base 1. As for this clonotype: Its antigen has not been determined. One base away there is no much larger clone; base qualities are not given.

Donors were a few dozen systemically healthy Caucasian individuals from Russia aged roughly 6 to 90 years. Roughly 10 milliliters of peripheral blood were collected from each donor into EDTA-treated Vacutainer tubes. Ficoll-Paque density-gradient centrifugation was used to isolate PBMCs, with at least 7 million per sample. Trizol reagent was used to extract total RNA from PBMCs, with at least 5.5 micrograms per sample. For every donor, flow cytometry on a PBMC aliquot measured the percentage of naive CD45RAhigh/CD27high T cells. The V and J segments used are TRBV28 and TRBJ1-4; the D gene assignment is ambiguous. The TCR was taken from a man at least 80 years old in good health. Sequencing was performed on blood. The CDR3 reads CASSPWMGEKLFF. The nucleotide sequence is given as TGTGCCAGCAGTCCCTGGATGGGGGAAAAACTGTTTTTT.